Each of the 28 T cell receptor beta chains below was sequenced from the same sample in a study of T-cell reconstitution after alpha-beta-depleted transplantation in children. The TCRbeta library incorporated unique molecular identifiers. TCRdb recomputed calls from the PCR reads with MiXCR, one row per CDR3 protein. The sample holds some 340,000 distinct CDR3 sequences, 10% seen once. Sequences were derived from PBMCs from the stem cell graft donor, sampled from the stem cell graft. The receptors come from a human donor who donated a stem cell graft to a child with acute lymphoblastic leukemia.

This chain joins TRBV7-8 and TRBJ2-3, with D unclear. The CDR3 has 14 residues. The germline gives CDR1 SGHVS, CDR2 FQNEAQ. The ends were cut back, 3 bases at V and 6 bases at J, with 13 bases in the middle. The chain's CDR3 is CASSFFPPRDTQYF. The CDR3, as DNA: TGTGCCAGCAGCTTCTTCCCCCCCCGGGATACGCAGTATTTT.

This clonotype was counted many times. The chain carries TRBV28 and TRBJ2-2; 8 bases are shared with TRBD2. Trimming removed 6 bases from V and 4 bases from J; junction bases left unmatched: 10. This CDR3 has 16 residues. Per germline, CDR1 MDHEN and CDR2 SYDVKM. The CDR3 spells CASRWGREAFTGELFF. As DNA, the CDR3 is TGTGCCAGCAGGTGGGGGCGGGAGGCCTTCACCGGGGAGCTGTTTTTT.

This clonotype was seen ten or more times. This CDR3 reads CASSEFYNEQFF. For the CDR3, the DNA is TGTGCCAGCAGCGAATTCTACAATGAGCAGTTCTTC. The rearrangement uses TRBV9 and TRBJ2-1; no clear D. With 3 bases removed from V and 3 bases from J, the gap between germline ends came to 4 bases. The germline CDR1 and CDR2 sequences are SGDLS and YYNGEE. The CDR3 sequence is 12 residues long.

Concerning this clonotype itself: The junction shows a germline mismatch at one end, possibly a read error. This chain links TRBV4-1 with TRBJ2-7; 10 positions agree with TRBD2. CDR1 and CDR2 from the germline V gene are MGHRA and YSYEKL. The length of the CDR3 is 15 residues. The CDR3 DNA reads TGCGCCAGCAGCCACTCGACTAGCGGGTTTGACGACCAGTACTTC. Amino acid sequence: CASSHSTSGFDDQYF.

This clonotype was counted ten times or more. This chain connects TRBV12-3 or TRBV12-4 to TRBJ1-1, with D perhaps TRBD1 (5 bases). The CDR3 sequence is 13 residues long. V was pared by 0 bases and J by 4 bases, with 6 bases between. The DNA of the CDR3 is TGTGCCAGCAGTTTAGCAGGGACCACTGAAGCTTTCTTT. Its translation: CASSLAGTTEAFF.

This rearrangement joins TRBV28 to TRBJ1-1; TRBD1 is a possible D gene (6 bases). Germline V gene lookup returns CDR1 MDHEN and CDR2 SYDVKM. The length of the CDR3 is 18 residues. V was trimmed by 5 bases and J by 0 bases, leaving 22 bases between them. For the CDR3, the DNA is TGTGCCAGCAGTCGGGCCGTCACACCGGGACATATGAACACTGAAGCTTTCTTT. Translating it yields CASSRAVTPGHMNTEAFF.

This chain connects TRBV3-1 to TRBJ1-6; weak D call: TRBD1 (6 bases). Trimming took 1 base from V and 7 from J, leaving 11 bases between them. The germline V gene has CDR1 LGHDT and CDR2 YNNKEL (reference sequence). This CDR3 is built from 15 residues. The CDR3 region is CASSQAPQGNSPLHF. CDR3 DNA: TGTGCCAGCAGCCAAGCTCCACAGGGCAATTCACCCCTCCACTTT.

This clonotype came up a few times. The chain joins TRBV7-8 to TRBJ2-2; D gene uncertain. This CDR3 region has 12 residues. Germline CDR1 is SGHVS and CDR2 is FQNEAQ. V was clipped by 5 bases and J by 8 bases, with 9 bases between them. The CDR3 loop reads CASSLTRGELFF. The CDR3 DNA follows: TGTGCCAGCAGCCTTACCAGGGGGGAGCTGTTTTTT.

The chain is built from TRBV12-5 and TRBJ2-5; 8 positions match TRBD2. Germline CDR1 LGHNT, CDR2 FRNRAP. The CDR3 loop spans 16 amino acids. With V trimmed by 3 bases and J by 1 base, 7 bases remained unmatched. CDR3 sequence reads: CASGFRSGTFQETQYF. The DNA for the CDR3 is TGTGCTAGTGGTTTCCGTAGCGGGACTTTCCAAGAGACCCAGTACTTC.

Written as DNA, the CDR3 is TGCGCCAGCAGCTTGGGGACAGCATCCACCGGGGAGCTGTTTTTT. This encodes CASSLGTASTGELFF. V gene TRBV5-1 combines with J gene TRBJ2-2; D is possibly TRBD1 (6 bases). Per the germline V gene, CDR1 is SGHRS and CDR2 is YFSETQ. The CDR3 is made up of 15 amino acids. Trimming took 0 bases from V and 4 from J, leaving 10 bases between them.

The table lists this clonotype with a few counts. The gene calls are TRBV7-2 and TRBJ2-2; D not resolved. CDR1 SGHTA and CDR2 FQGNSA come from the germline V gene. Trimming shortened V by 5 bases and J by 5 bases, and 12 bases separated the two germline ends. CDR3 length equals 14 residues. The CDR3: CASSNPHGTGELFF. For the CDR3, the DNA is TGTGCCAGCAGCAACCCCCATGGGACCGGGGAGCTGTTTTTT. The variable domain in full, with the rest retrieved from reference TRBV7-2 and TRBJ2-2, is GAGVSQSPSNKVTEKGKDVELRCDPISGHTALYWYRQSLGQGLEFLIYFQGNSAPDKSGLPSDRFSAERTGGSVSTLTIQRTQQEDSAVYLCASSNPHGTGELFFGEGSRLTVL.

About this clonotype: A much larger clone is a single base away; this may be a read error. The CDR3 coding sequence is TGTGCCAGCAGCTTAGGGACAATCTACGAGCAGTACTTC. It translates to CASSLGTIYEQYF. The chain has TRBV11-1 and TRBJ2-7; the D gene is possibly TRBD1 (5 bases). The CDR3 extends over 13 amino acids. Germline V lookup: CDR1 SGHAT, CDR2 FQDESV (reference sequence). Trimming took off 1 base at V and 3 bases at J, with 7 bases between the two ends.

In this sample, this clonotype turned up many times. The V and J genes are TRBV28 and TRBJ2-3, with 10 positions matching TRBD2. CDR3 length equals 13 residues. Trimming at V came to 8 bases and at J to 4 bases, leaving 3 bases not matched to a gene. CDR1 is MDHEN and CDR2 is SYDVKM in the germline V gene. CDR3 nucleotides: TGTGCCAGCTCTAGCGGGAGCGCAGATACGCAGTATTTT. This encodes CASSSGSADTQYF.

V gene TRBV20-1 combines with J gene TRBJ2-7, with D possibly being TRBD2 (6 bases). The CDR3 has 12 residues. CDR1 and CDR2 from the germline V gene are DFQATT and SNEGSKA (reference sequence). Trimming stripped 3 bases from V and 3 bases from J, with 9 bases between. Here the CDR3 DNA reads TGCAGTGCTAGCGAGGGAGGCTACGAGCAGTACTTC. This codes for CSASEGGYEQYF.

The sample holds a few counts of this clonotype. The V and J genes are TRBV4-2 and TRBJ2-7; 7 bases map to TRBD2. Germline CDR1 reads LGHNA; CDR2 reads YNFKEQ. Losses at the gene ends were 3 bases for V and 6 bases for J; bases not matched to a gene: 5. This CDR3 spans 13 amino acids. The CDR3 DNA reads TGTGCCAGCAGCCACGGGGGGAGCGCCGAGCAGTACTTC. Translated, it gives CASSHGGSAEQYF.

V gene TRBV10-3 combines with J gene TRBJ2-7; D possibly matches TRBD1 or TRBD2 (6 bases each). CDR1 and CDR2 from the germline V gene are ENHRY and SYGVKD. This CDR3 is built from 13 residues. Trimming stripped 11 bases from V and 6 bases from J, with 20 bases between. CDR3 coding DNA: TGTGCCGTCCGGGGGCTGGGTAAGGGCGAGCAGTACTTC. Translating it yields CAVRGLGKGEQYF.

A few counts support this clonotype. The junction departs from germline at one end; a sequencing error may be responsible. The chain joins TRBV7-7 to TRBJ2-5; 10 nucleotides match TRBD2. This CDR3 region has 17 residues. Germline CDR1 SSHAT, CDR2 FNYEAQ (reference sequence). The CDR3 nucleotides read TGTGCTAGCAGCTTAGGGGCGGCTAGCGGGAGAGGAGAGACCCAGTACTTC. Amino acid sequence: CASSLGAASGRGETQYF.

Points on this clonotype: One end of the junction varies from germline; a read error may be responsible. This chain joins TRBV20-1 and TRBJ2-3; 8 positions agree with TRBD1. The CDR3 covers 14 residues. Germline CDR1 is DFQATT and CDR2 is SNEGSKA (reference sequence). The CDR3 DNA is TGCAGTGCTAGTAAGGACAGGGACACAGATACGAAGTATTTT. It codes for CSASKDRDTDTKYF.

V and J are TRBV28 and TRBJ2-1; D might be TRBD2 (6 bases). Between the trimmed V and J ends, which lost 2 bases and 7 bases, there was a span of 24 bases. The V gene's germline CDR1 is MDHEN and CDR2 SYDVKM. The CDR3 has 18 amino acids. CDR3 in DNA: TGTGCCAGCAGTTTACCGAGGGGCTCGGGGGAGACAAGGAATGAGCAGTTCTTC. Translation: CASSLPRGSGETRNEQFF.

This clonotype has only a few counts. The rearrangement joins TRBV5-1 to TRBJ2-3, with 9 bases that match TRBD2. Germline V lookup: CDR1 SGHRS, CDR2 YFSETQ. The CDR3 runs 18 residues. With V trimmed by 0 bases and J by 0 bases, 8 bases remained unmatched. The CDR3 sequence is CASSLALSSGGSTDTQYF. CDR3 sequence (DNA): TGCGCCAGCAGCTTGGCTCTATCAAGCGGGGGGAGCACAGATACGCAGTATTTT.

The rearrangement joins TRBV7-2 to TRBJ2-7; D is possibly TRBD1 (6 bases). V was clipped by 1 base and J by 2 bases, with 15 bases between them. Germline CDR1 is SGHTA and CDR2 is FQGNSA. This CDR3 has 16 residues. CDR3 in DNA: TGTGCCAGCAGCTTAGACCAGACAGGCCTAACCTACGAGCAGTACTTC. It codes for CASSLDQTGLTYEQYF.

The chain joins TRBV7-2 to TRBJ1-6; no clear D gene. Germline CDR1 reads SGHTA; CDR2 reads FQGNSA. The CDR3 extends over 16 amino acids. V was shortened by 3 bases and J by 3 bases, with 12 bases between the two germline ends. CDR3 sequence: CASSFPTGVYNSPLHF. As DNA, the CDR3 is TGTGCCAGCAGCTTCCCGACGGGAGTCTATAATTCACCCCTCCACTTT.

This clonotype turned up a few times. The chain is built from TRBV7-6 and TRBJ1-3, with a weak D call TRBD1 (5 bases). The CDR3 consists of 16 residues. From germline, CDR1 is SGHVS and CDR2 FNYEAQ. V shed 0 bases and J shed 0 bases, with 9 bases lying between them. CDR3 protein: CASSLAPQASGNTIYF. For the CDR3, the DNA is TGTGCCAGCAGCTTAGCGCCACAGGCCTCTGGAAACACCATATATTTT.

This clonotype appeared a few times. The gene calls are TRBV27 and TRBJ2-1, with 7 bases matching TRBD2. The germline gives CDR1 MNHEY, CDR2 SMNVEV (reference sequence). This CDR3 has 16 residues. The J segment lost 0 bases and the V segment lost 4 bases, leaving 6 bases of the junction unmatched. CDR3 sequence (DNA): TGTGCCAGCAGTTGGGCAGAGCGGGGCTCCTACAATGAGCAGTTCTTC. Protein: CASSWAERGSYNEQFF.

This clonotype was observed many times. The chain combines TRBV5-1 with TRBJ2-2; 9 bases line up with TRBD1. The germline gives CDR1 SGHRS, CDR2 YFSETQ. V trimming: 4 bases; J trimming: 8 bases; junction bases outside the gene matches: 9. CDR3 length: 15 amino acids. CDR3 nucleotides: TGCGCCAGCAGCCGAGGACAGGGGACCGTGGGGGAGCTGTTTTTT. Translating it yields CASSRGQGTVGELFF. Variable domain in full (rest from reference TRBV5-1 and TRBJ2-2): KAGVTQTPRYLIKTRGQQVTLSCSPISGHRSVSWYQQTPGQGLQFLFEYFSETQRNKGNFPGRFSGRQFSNSRSEMNVSTLELGDSALYLCASSRGQGTVGELFFGEGSRLTVL.

This clonotype was observed a few times. The J gene is TRBJ1-4, the V gene TRBV5-1; possible D gene TRBD1, 5 bases. V was trimmed by 3 bases and J by 3 bases, leaving 9 bases between them. The CDR3 runs 14 residues. CDR1 and CDR2 from the germline V gene are SGHRS and YFSETQ. This chain's CDR3 is CASSSGFANEKLFF. In nucleotides, the CDR3 is TGCGCCAGCAGCTCAGGGTTTGCTAATGAAAAACTGTTTTTT.

The genes are TRBV7-9 and TRBJ1-3; D gene unclear. With 5 bases removed from V and 4 bases from J, the gap between germline ends came to 9 bases. The CDR3 is made up of 13 amino acids. The V gene's germline CDR1 is SEHNR and CDR2 FQNEAQ (reference sequence). CDR3 DNA: TGTGCCAGCAGCCCGCGGAGGGGAAACACCATATATTTT. As protein: CASSPRRGNTIYF.

This clonotype was seen more than once but under ten times. The chain uses TRBV6-1 and TRBJ2-3; the match to TRBD2 covers 7 bases. Germline assignment: CDR1 MNHNS and CDR2 SASEGT. The CDR3 is made up of 17 amino acids. J was trimmed by 2 bases and V by 6 bases; bases with no gene match: 14. CDR3 sequence: CASRAAGDYPFTDTQYF. Written as DNA, the CDR3 is TGTGCCAGCAGGGCGGCGGGAGATTACCCCTTCACAGATACGCAGTATTTT.